This record covers a single T cell receptor beta chain. The junction shows a germline mismatch at one end, possibly a read error. Study processing details: Using reference gene primer amplification, nucleated cell counts were estimated. Sequencing used immunoSEQ multiplex PCR; TCRdb keeps in-frame clones, though not all of them. D and trimming were read from the DNA, whereas the V and J calls and clone size are those reported in that table. The table has approximately 340,000 clones, approximately 90% seen once. The data were taken from a study of blood T cell repertoires in COVID-19. Study-level information: Italy, Spain and the United States were the sources of the convalescent and acute COVID-19 samples. In each case, the material was cDNA or gDNA derived from T cells, B-cell-depleted T cells, or PBMCs.

Residents of 24 US areas, aged 18 to 89 years, made up the participants. The CDR3 spans 20 residues. The germline CDR1 and CDR2 sequences are SSHAT and FNYEAQ (reference sequence). V gene TRBV7-7 combines with J gene TRBJ2-1, with 13 nucleotides matching TRBD2. This TCR was sampled from a woman aged 40 to 50 who had been exposed to COVID-19. The specimen sequenced was PBMCs or T cells enriched from blood (not recorded which). The CDR3 sequence is CASTPSRLAGGKISYNEQFF. The CDR3 region has the DNA TGTGCTAGCACCCCATCAAGACTAGCGGGGGGCAAAATCTCCTACAATGAGCAGTTCTTC.